This TCR beta chain was sequenced during a study of T cell responses to AZD1222 COVID-19 vaccine. This clone is a singleton in its sample. Sequencing used immunoSEQ multiplex PCR; TCRdb keeps in-frame clones, though not all of them. This table holds 150,000 to 200,000 clones, around 90% found once. The germline CDR1 and CDR2 sequences are LGHNT and FRNRAP. The CDR3 is 15 amino acids. Trimming shortened V by 4 bases and J by 0 bases, and 11 bases separated the two germline ends. The sequence derives from an adult who received the AZD1222 COVID-19 vaccine. Sequencing was performed on peripheral blood, taken 28 days after the second AZD1222 dose. This chain joins TRBV12-5 and TRBJ2-3, with D possibly TRBD2 on 6 matching bases. In DNA form, the CDR3 reads TGTGCTAGTGGTTCTACGGGACTCAGCACAGATACGCAGTATTTT. Encoded protein: CASGSTGLSTDTQYF.